This T cell receptor (beta chain) originates from a study of blood T cell repertoires in COVID-19. Overall study context: The samples span acute and convalescent COVID-19 from the United States, Italy and Spain.

In the source study's methods: How many nucleated cells were present was estimated from reference gene primer amplification. The data were produced by immunoSEQ multiplex PCR, yet TCRdb's version contains in-frame clones alone and is incomplete. The V and J calls and clone size come from that table; D and trimming were worked out from the DNA. The table shows 200,000 to 250,000 clones, with over 80% occurring only once. This study enrolled people aged about 18 to 95 from about 24 US geographic areas. The sequenced sample consisted of PBMCs or T cells enriched from blood (not recorded which). The source is a woman in her twenties or thirties who had been exposed to COVID-19.

CDR3 region: CASDGSGRSDTQYF. CDR3 coding DNA: TGTGCCAGCGATGGTAGCGGGAGATCAGATACGCAGTATTTT. The chain is built from TRBV2 and TRBJ2-3, with 9 bases aligning to TRBD2. CDR3 length: 14 residues. The V segment lost 8 bases and the J segment 4 bases; nucleotides outside the gene matches: 7. Germline CDR1 is SNHLY and CDR2 is FYNNEI.